The 24 T cell receptor beta chains in this list originate from one sample, sequenced in a study of T cells after yellow fever vaccination. TCRdb re-called the 5' RACE reads through MiXCR, storing one row per CDR3 protein. Among under 300,000 distinct CDR3 sequences, around 7% were seen once, and the ten largest hold about 0.9%. This specimen was CD4+ T cells sorted from PBMCs, taken 15 days after the yellow fever booster vaccination. These receptors were obtained from a man younger than 40 who received the YFV17D yellow fever vaccine.

This clonotype was counted a few times. This chain connects TRBV6-5 to TRBJ2-7; the D gene is possibly TRBD2 (6 bases). Germline values: CDR1 MNHEY, CDR2 SVGAGI. The CDR3 is made up of 14 amino acids. V was trimmed by 6 bases and J by 1 base, leaving 13 bases between them. The CDR3 spells CASRGPAGSYEQYF. DNA for the CDR3: TGTGCCAGCAGAGGGCCCGCGGGGTCCTACGAGCAGTACTTC.

J is TRBJ2-1 and V is TRBV7-2; D may be TRBD2 (7 bases). With 4 bases removed from V and 10 bases from J, the gap between germline ends came to 11 bases. Germline V lookup: CDR1 SGHTA, CDR2 FQGNSA. This CDR3 is built from 12 residues. CDR3 region: CASSWEGVEQFF. CDR3 bases: TGTGCCAGCAGCTGGGAGGGGGTAGAGCAGTTCTTC. Filled out from reference TRBV7-2 and TRBJ2-1, the complete variable domain reads GAGVSQSPSNKVTEKGKDVELRCDPISGHTALYWYRQSLGQGLEFLIYFQGNSAPDKSGLPSDRFSAERTGGSVSTLTIQRTQQEDSAVYLCASSWEGVEQFFGPGTRLTVL.

This clonotype was seen at least ten times. The chain recombines TRBV7-9 with TRBJ2-6; D unresolved. In germline, CDR1 is SEHNR, CDR2 FQNEAQ (reference sequence). Between the trimmed V and J ends, which lost 4 bases and 0 bases, there was a span of 10 bases. The CDR3 extends over 16 amino acids. The CDR3, as DNA: TGTGCCAGCAGCTCTAACGGAGCCTCTGGGGCCAACGTCCTGACTTTC. The encoded protein is CASSSNGASGANVLTF. The variable domain in full, completed from reference TRBV7-9 and TRBJ2-6, reads DTGVSQNPRHKITKRGQNVTFRCDPISEHNRLYWYRQTLGQGPEFLTYFQNEAQLEKSRLLSDRFSAERPKGSFSTLEIQRTEQGDSAMYLCASSSNGASGANVLTFGAGSRLTVL.

The DNA of the CDR3 is TGCGCCAGCAGCTGTAACCGCGGGACAGGGGTATATGCCGCCAACGAGCAGTACTTC. As protein: CASSCNRGTGVYAANEQYF. The chain uses TRBV5-1 and TRBJ2-7; 10 bases are a match to TRBD1. Germline trimming cut 3 bases from V and 5 bases from J; bases unmatched to any gene: 20. Germline CDR1 reads SGHRS; CDR2 reads YFSETQ. This CDR3 is built from 19 residues.

The chain uses TRBV28 and TRBJ2-2; D tentatively fits TRBD1 or TRBD2 (5 bases each). Between the trimmed V and J ends, which lost 3 bases and 0 bases, there was a span of 8 bases. The CDR3 is 15 amino acids. Germline V gene lookup returns CDR1 MDHEN and CDR2 SYDVKM. CDR3 sequence (DNA): TGTGCCAGCAGTTTTGGGGGAGCGAACACCGGGGAGCTGTTTTTT. Protein sequence: CASSFGGANTGELFF.

This clonotype has more than one count but fewer than ten. The chain couples TRBV7-2 to TRBJ1-2; the match to TRBD1 covers 7 bases. Germline CDR1 is SGHTA and CDR2 is FQGNSA. V shed 5 bases, J shed 8 bases, and the junction held 5 bases outside the gene matches. The CDR3 has 12 residues. The CDR3 here is CASSPDREGYTF. For the CDR3, the DNA is TGTGCCAGCAGCCCCGACAGGGAGGGCTACACCTTC. The full variable domain, completed using reference TRBV7-2 and TRBJ1-2, is GAGVSQSPSNKVTEKGKDVELRCDPISGHTALYWYRQSLGQGLEFLIYFQGNSAPDKSGLPSDRFSAERTGGSVSTLTIQRTQQEDSAVYLCASSPDREGYTFGSGTRLTVV.

The chain couples TRBV20-1 to TRBJ1-2; D ambiguous. With 0 bases removed from V and 8 bases from J, the gap between germline ends came to 10 bases. The CDR3 totals 12 residues. Germline CDR1 is DFQATT and CDR2 is SNEGSKA (reference sequence). As DNA, the CDR3 is TGCAGTGCTAGAGATGGGTTGTGGGGCTACACCTTC. Translating gives CSARDGLWGYTF.

The gene calls are TRBV11-2 and TRBJ1-1, with 12 bases aligning to TRBD1. This CDR3 is 20 amino acids long. CDR1 is SGHAT, CDR2 FQNNGV, per germline. Trimming cost V 5 bases and J 4 bases; bases outside gene matches: 20. The chain's CDR3 is CASSPIGGGTGGTLFTEAFF. The CDR3 DNA sequence: TGTGCCAGCAGCCCAATCGGGGGTGGGACAGGGGGCACACTCTTCACTGAAGCTTTCTTT.

This clonotype was seen a few times. The CDR3 region is CASSLVGLGQKYNEQFF. DNA for the CDR3: TGTGCCAGCAGCTTAGTCGGGCTGGGACAGAAGTACAATGAGCAGTTCTTC. V is TRBV11-2 and J is TRBJ2-1; TRBD1 matches at 7 bases. The CDR3 loop spans 17 amino acids. The V gene's germline CDR1 is SGHAT and CDR2 FQNNGV. Unmatched junction bases numbered 10, after V lost 1 base and J lost 4 bases.

The J gene is TRBJ1-1, the V gene TRBV15; D is undetermined. This CDR3 contains 19 residues. Trimming left V 0 bases short and J 1 base short, with 21 bases between. Germline lookup yields CDR1 LNHNV and CDR2 YYDKDF (reference sequence). CDR3 sequence (DNA): TGTGCCACCAGCAGAGATTTAAGAGGACTAGCGAAACCGAACACTGAAGCTTTCTTT. Translated, it gives CATSRDLRGLAKPNTEAFF. Variable domain in full (rest from reference TRBV15 and TRBJ1-1): DAMVIQNPRYQVTQFGKPVTLSCSQTLNHNVMYWYQQKSSQAPKLLFHYYDKDFNNEADTPDNFQSRRPNTSFCFLDIRSPGLGDTAMYLCATSRDLRGLAKPNTEAFFGQGTRLTVV.

This chain links TRBV20-1 with TRBJ2-7, with TRBD2 identical over 13 bases. V lost 7 bases to trimming and J lost 6 bases; unmatched junction nucleotides: 12. CDR3 length: 15 amino acids. Germline V gene data show CDR1 as DFQATT and CDR2 as SNEGSKA (reference sequence). The CDR3 nucleotides are TGCAGTGGGGAAGAGGGGACTAGCGGGACACGCGAGCAGTACTTC. It codes for CSGEEGTSGTREQYF.

This clonotype has ten or more counts. The rearrangement uses TRBV14 and TRBJ2-5; D unresolved. The CDR3 runs 13 residues. The V gene lost 1 base and the J gene lost 4 bases, with 7 bases spanning the gap. Germline CDR1 SGHDN, CDR2 FVKESK. The CDR3 region has the DNA TGTGCCAGCAGCCAAGGGTTAAGAGAGACCCAGTACTTC. Protein product: CASSQGLRETQYF.

This clonotype was observed at least ten times. The chain couples TRBV12-3 or TRBV12-4 to TRBJ2-2; D possibly corresponds to TRBD2 (6 bases). Trimming shortened V by 2 bases and J by 4 bases, and 11 bases separated the two germline ends. This CDR3 spans 15 amino acids. The CDR3 spells CASSLRRAGTGELFF. In DNA form, the CDR3 reads TGTGCCAGCAGTTTACGGAGGGCCGGCACCGGGGAGCTGTTTTTT.

This clonotype was seen a few times. The rearrangement joins TRBV29-1 to TRBJ1-1, with D possibly being TRBD1 (6 bases). This CDR3 is built from 13 residues. Germline V gene sequence: CDR1 SQVTM, CDR2 ANQGSEA. V was pared by 3 bases and J by 1 base, with 9 bases between. The CDR3 region is CSVDRGPNTEAFF. The CDR3 nucleotides read TGCAGCGTTGACAGGGGTCCGAACACTGAAGCTTTCTTT.

This clonotype was counted ten times or more. V and J are TRBV14 and TRBJ2-3; TRBD2 might be the D (5 bases). Trimming stripped 2 bases from V and 6 bases from J, with 9 bases between. The CDR3 totals 13 residues. Germline V gene data show CDR1 as SGHDN and CDR2 as FVKESK. CDR3 amino acids: CASSQTSVDTQYF. The CDR3 DNA reads TGTGCCAGCAGCCAAACTAGTGTCGATACGCAGTATTTT.

This clonotype was seen at least ten times. CDR3 sequence: CASRHRVHNEQFF. In nucleotides, the CDR3 is TGTGCCAGCCGGCACAGGGTCCACAATGAGCAGTTCTTC. V is TRBV11-2 and J is TRBJ2-1, with a weak D call TRBD1 (6 bases). The length of the CDR3 is 13 residues. V lost 8 bases and J 5 bases, leaving 13 bases between the germline ends. CDR1 is SGHAT and CDR2 is FQNNGV in the germline V gene.

The chain uses TRBV20-1 and TRBJ2-1; TRBD2 aligns across 9 bases. The length of the CDR3 is 18 residues. From germline, CDR1 is DFQATT and CDR2 SNEGSKA (reference sequence). Trimming took 6 bases from V and 3 from J; bases not matched to a gene: 18. CDR3 protein: CSALGFFTGLANYNEQFF. CDR3 DNA: TGCAGTGCACTTGGGTTTTTCACAGGACTAGCGAACTACAATGAGCAGTTCTTC.

This clonotype occurred a few times. V is TRBV29-1 and J is TRBJ2-2, with D perhaps TRBD1 or TRBD2 (6 bases each). V dropped 7 bases and J dropped 2 bases, with 14 bases sitting between them. This CDR3 is 14 amino acids long. The germline CDR1 and CDR2 sequences are SQVTM and ANQGSEA. CDR3 amino acids: CSGGAGTNTGELFF. The CDR3 DNA follows: TGCAGCGGGGGGGCAGGGACTAACACCGGGGAGCTGTTTTTT.

This clonotype was observed at least ten times. The chain has TRBV5-1 and TRBJ2-1, with D perhaps being TRBD1 or TRBD2 (6 bases each). The CDR3 has 14 residues. Trimming removed 3 bases from V and 3 bases from J, with 10 bases in between. The V gene's germline CDR1 is SGHRS and CDR2 YFSETQ. The chain's CDR3 is CASSSQGGYNEQFF. The CDR3 DNA reads as TGCGCCAGCAGCTCACAGGGAGGCTACAATGAGCAGTTCTTC. Variable domain in full (rest from reference TRBV5-1 and TRBJ2-1): KAGVTQTPRYLIKTRGQQVTLSCSPISGHRSVSWYQQTPGQGLQFLFEYFSETQRNKGNFPGRFSGRQFSNSRSEMNVSTLELGDSALYLCASSSQGGYNEQFFGPGTRLTVL.

This clonotype has a count of ten or more. V is TRBV10-3 and J is TRBJ2-1; TRBD2 aligns across 8 bases. Trimming at V came to 3 bases and at J to 3 bases, leaving 4 bases not matched to a gene. From germline, CDR1 is ENHRY and CDR2 SYGVKD. There are 15 residues in the CDR3. The CDR3, as DNA: TGTGCCATCAGTGAACGGGAGGGGAGCTACAATGAGCAGTTCTTC. Its protein product is CAISEREGSYNEQFF.

The chain uses TRBV24-1 and TRBJ2-1, with TRBD2 identical over 13 bases. The CDR3 loop spans 15 amino acids. Germline V gives CDR1 KGHDR, CDR2 SFDVKD. V shed 4 bases and J 6 bases; nucleotides not matched to a gene: 2. Written as DNA, the CDR3 is TGTGCCACCAGTGAAGGGACTAGCGGGATCAATGAGCAGTTCTTC. Protein sequence: CATSEGTSGINEQFF.

This clonotype showed up just a few times. The rearrangement uses TRBV25-1 and TRBJ2-1; D is ambiguous. Trimming shortened V by 1 base and J by 5 bases, and 3 bases separated the two germline ends. This CDR3 comprises 12 residues. The germline gives CDR1 MGHDK, CDR2 SYGVNS. CDR3 nucleotides: TGTGCCAGCAGTGAATGGAACAATGAGCAGTTCTTC. Translating gives CASSEWNNEQFF. The full variable domain, its missing parts supplied by reference TRBV25-1 and TRBJ2-1, is EADIYQTPRYLVIGTGKKITLECSQTMGHDKMYWYQQDPGMELHLIHYSYGVNSTEKGDLSSESTVSRIRTEHFPLTLESARPSHTSQYLCASSEWNNEQFFGPGTRLTVL.

This chain joins TRBV20-1 and TRBJ2-7, with a possible D match to TRBD2 (6 bases). V lost 4 bases and J 6 bases, leaving 16 bases between the germline ends. Germline V CDR1 and CDR2: DFQATT, SNEGSKA (reference sequence). The CDR3 extends over 13 amino acids. The CDR3 DNA is TGCAGTGCTACAGAACTAGCCTGGCTCGAGCAGTACTTC. Translating it yields CSATELAWLEQYF.

This clonotype has only a few counts. The CDR3 region has the DNA TGTGCCAGCACAGCCCACGGCGGGGGAGAGACCCAGTACTTC. Its translation: CASTAHGGGETQYF. This chain joins TRBV3-1 and TRBJ2-5; 7 nucleotides line up with TRBD2. The J segment lost 4 bases and the V segment lost 7 bases, leaving 9 bases of the junction unmatched. Germline V gene sequence: CDR1 LGHDT, CDR2 YNNKEL (reference sequence). CDR3 length: 14 residues.